This T cell receptor beta chain was observed in a study of blood T cell repertoires in COVID-19. TCRdb's table, derived via immunoSEQ multiplex PCR, lists solely in-frame clones and lacks some. The profile shows a few hundred thousand clones, roughly four fifths of them singletons. Germline CDR1 and CDR2: SGHAT and FQNNGV. CDR3 length equals 15 residues. The V end lost 3 bases, the J end lost 6 bases, and 12 bases lay between the germline ends. J is TRBJ1-6 and V is TRBV11-2; perhaps TRBD1 as D (6 bases). The receptor comes from a middle-aged man who had recovered from COVID-19. The sample consisted of PBMCs or T cells enriched from blood (not recorded which). CDR3 nucleotides: TGTGCCAGCAGCTTGGGGGGAGGGGGTAATTCACCCCTCCACTTT. It translates to CASSLGGGGNSPLHF.